The 2 T cell receptor beta chains given below trace back to one sample, sequenced in a study of blood T cell repertoires in COVID-19. The protocol was immunoSEQ multiplex PCR, while the TCRdb copy is restricted to in-frame clones and leaves out a portion. The sample carries 360,000 or so clones, roughly four fifths recorded once. The sequencing input was PBMCs or T cells enriched from blood (not recorded which). The source is a woman between 45 and 65 years old who had recovered from COVID-19.

V and J are TRBV2 and TRBJ2-1; 10 nucleotides match TRBD1. J was trimmed by 8 bases and V by 6 bases; bases with no gene match: 7. CDR1 is SNHLY and CDR2 is FYNNEI in the germline V gene. The CDR3 length is 14 residues. This chain's CDR3 is CASRSGQGSYEQFF. The CDR3 nucleotides read TGTGCCAGCAGATCGGGACAGGGGAGCTATGAGCAGTTCTTC.

The V call is TRBV6-5, the J call TRBJ1-5, with TRBD1 identical over 8 bases. CDR1 and CDR2 from the germline V gene are MNHEY and SVGAGI. The J segment lost 3 bases and the V segment lost 8 bases, leaving 6 bases of the junction unmatched. The CDR3 totals 14 residues. The CDR3 loop reads CASAKQGDNQPQHF. In DNA form, the CDR3 reads TGTGCCAGCGCGAAACAGGGGGACAATCAGCCCCAGCATTTT.